The clone carrying this TCR beta chain has a count of ten or more. The sample originates from a study of response to subunit inactivated influenza vaccine. One entry per CDR3 protein, called by TCRdb with MiXCR from the RT-PCR reads. The table includes some 540,000 distinct CDR3 sequences, approximately 24% detected once. CDR1 SGHVS and CDR2 FQNEAQ come from the germline V gene. CDR3 length: 16 residues. The V and J ends lost 2 bases and 5 bases respectively, with 16 bases between them. The sample was also linked to a second study, of T cells expressing NK-cell markers. That source adds: Beta-chain TCR cDNA was generated via 5'RACE template switching with UMIs.

V and J are TRBV7-8 and TRBJ2-1; the D gene is possibly TRBD1 (5 bases). The sequence came from a man aged 45-65 years who received an inactivated influenza vaccine. Sample: CD4+ T cells sorted from PBMCs, taken about 13 days after vaccination. The CDR3 loop reads CASSLLVRVVNNEQFF. In DNA, the CDR3 is TGTGCCAGCAGCTTACTAGTCAGGGTGGTCAACAATGAGCAGTTCTTC.